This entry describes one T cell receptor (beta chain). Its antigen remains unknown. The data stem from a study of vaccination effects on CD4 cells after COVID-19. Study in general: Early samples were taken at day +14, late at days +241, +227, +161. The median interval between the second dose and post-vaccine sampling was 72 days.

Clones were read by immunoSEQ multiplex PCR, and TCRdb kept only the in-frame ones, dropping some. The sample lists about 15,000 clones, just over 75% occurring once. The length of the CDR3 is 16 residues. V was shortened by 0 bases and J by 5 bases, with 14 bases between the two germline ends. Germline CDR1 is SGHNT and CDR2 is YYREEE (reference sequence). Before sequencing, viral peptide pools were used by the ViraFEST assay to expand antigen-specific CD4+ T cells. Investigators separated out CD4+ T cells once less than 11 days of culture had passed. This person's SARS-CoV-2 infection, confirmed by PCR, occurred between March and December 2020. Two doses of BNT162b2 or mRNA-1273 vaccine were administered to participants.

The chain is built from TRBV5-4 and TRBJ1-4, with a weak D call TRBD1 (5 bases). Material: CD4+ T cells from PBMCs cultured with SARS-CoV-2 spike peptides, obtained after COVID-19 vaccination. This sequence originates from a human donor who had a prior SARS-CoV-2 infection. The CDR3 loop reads CASSLARAGLNEKLFF. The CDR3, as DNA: TGTGCCAGCAGCTTGGCCCGGGCGGGGCTCAATGAAAAACTGTTTTTT.